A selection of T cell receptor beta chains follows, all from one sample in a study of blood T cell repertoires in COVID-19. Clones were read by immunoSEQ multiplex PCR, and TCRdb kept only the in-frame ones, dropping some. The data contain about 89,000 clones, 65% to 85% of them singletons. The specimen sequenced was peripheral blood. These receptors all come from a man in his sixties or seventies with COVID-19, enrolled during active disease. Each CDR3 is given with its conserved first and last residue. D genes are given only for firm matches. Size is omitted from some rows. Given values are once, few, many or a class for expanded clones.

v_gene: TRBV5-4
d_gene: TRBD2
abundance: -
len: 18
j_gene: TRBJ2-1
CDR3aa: CASSLEYSRGSYHNEQFF
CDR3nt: TGTGCCAGCAGCTTGGAATACTCTCGCGGGAGTTATCACAATGAGCAGTTCTTC

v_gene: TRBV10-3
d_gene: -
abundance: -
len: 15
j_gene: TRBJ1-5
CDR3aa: CAISESGGAHQPQHF
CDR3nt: TGTGCCATCAGTGAGTCGGGGGGGGCCCATCAGCCCCAGCATTTT

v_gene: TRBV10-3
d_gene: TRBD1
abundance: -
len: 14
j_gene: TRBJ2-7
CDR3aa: CAVKSGQEYDEQYF
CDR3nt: TGTGCCGTAAAATCGGGACAGGAATACGACGAGCAGTACTTC

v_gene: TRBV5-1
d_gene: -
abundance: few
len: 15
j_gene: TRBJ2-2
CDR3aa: CASSLADRNTGELFF
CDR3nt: TGCGCCAGCAGCTTGGCAGACAGAAACACCGGGGAGCTGTTTTTT

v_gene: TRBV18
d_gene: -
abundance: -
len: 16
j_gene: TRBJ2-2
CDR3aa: CASSYSQVDFTGELFF
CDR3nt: TGTGCCAGCTCGTACTCACAGGTTGATTTCACCGGGGAGCTGTTTTTT

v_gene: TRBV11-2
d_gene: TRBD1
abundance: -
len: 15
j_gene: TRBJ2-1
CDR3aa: CASSMTGGTYNEQFF
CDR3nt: TGTGCCAGCAGCATGACAGGGGGTACCTACAATGAGCAGTTCTTC

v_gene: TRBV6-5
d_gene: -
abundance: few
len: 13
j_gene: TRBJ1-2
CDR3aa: CASSPGGGHGYTF
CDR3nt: TGTGCCAGCAGCCCCGGGGGAGGCCATGGCTACACCTTC

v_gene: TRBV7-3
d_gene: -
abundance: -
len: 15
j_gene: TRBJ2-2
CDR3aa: CASSFTRDYTGELFF
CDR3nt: TGTGCCAGCAGCTTTACCCGGGATTACACCGGGGAGCTGTTTTTT

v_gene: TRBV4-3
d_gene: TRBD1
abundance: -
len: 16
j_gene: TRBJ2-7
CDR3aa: CASSQVPDRENYEQYF
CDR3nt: TGCGCCAGCAGCCAAGTTCCGGACAGGGAAAACTACGAGCAGTACTTC

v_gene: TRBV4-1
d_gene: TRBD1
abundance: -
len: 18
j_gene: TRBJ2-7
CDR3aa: CASSQGGLVGQGYHEQYF
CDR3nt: TGCGCCAGCAGCCAAGGTGGGTTAGTCGGACAGGGGTACCACGAGCAGTACTTC

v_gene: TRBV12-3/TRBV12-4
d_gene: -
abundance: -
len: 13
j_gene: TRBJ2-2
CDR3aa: CASGQAYTGELFF
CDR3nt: TGTGCCAGCGGGCAGGCTTACACCGGGGAGCTGTTTTTT

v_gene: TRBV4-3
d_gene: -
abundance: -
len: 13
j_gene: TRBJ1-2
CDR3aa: CASSQDGGPGYTF
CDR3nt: TGCGCCAGCAGTCAAGACGGGGGTCCGGGCTACACCTTC

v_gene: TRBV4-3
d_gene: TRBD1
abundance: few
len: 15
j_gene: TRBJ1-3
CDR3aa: CASSPRTGEGNTIYF
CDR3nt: TGCGCCAGCAGCCCTCGGACAGGTGAAGGAAACACCATATATTTT

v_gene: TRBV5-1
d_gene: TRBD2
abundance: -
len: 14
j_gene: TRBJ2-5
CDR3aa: CASSLLAGQETQYF
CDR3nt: TGCGCCAGCAGCTTGTTAGCGGGTCAAGAGACCCAGTACTTC

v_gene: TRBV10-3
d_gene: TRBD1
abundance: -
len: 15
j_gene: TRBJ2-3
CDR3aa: CAISTGQVFTDTQYF
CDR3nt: TGTGCCATCAGTACGGGACAGGTATTCACAGATACGCAGTATTTT

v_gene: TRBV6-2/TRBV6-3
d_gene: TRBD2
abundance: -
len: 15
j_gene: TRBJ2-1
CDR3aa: CASSTPFAGENEQFF
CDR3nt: TGTGCCAGCAGTACTCCCTTCGCGGGGGAGAATGAGCAGTTCTTC

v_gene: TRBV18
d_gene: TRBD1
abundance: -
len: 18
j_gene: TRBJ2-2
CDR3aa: CASSPKLVGQGNTGELFF
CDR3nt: TGTGCCAGCTCACCTAAACTTGTCGGACAGGGCAACACCGGGGAGCTGTTTTTT

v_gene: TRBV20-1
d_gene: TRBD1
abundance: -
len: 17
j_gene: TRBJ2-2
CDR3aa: CSASPLPGQGPTGELFF
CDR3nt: TGCAGTGCTAGTCCCTTACCGGGACAGGGTCCCACCGGGGAGCTGTTTTTT

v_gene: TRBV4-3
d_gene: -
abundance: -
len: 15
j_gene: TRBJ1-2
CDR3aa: CASSQDLRQNYGYTF
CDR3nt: TGCGCCAGCAGCCAAGATCTTCGACAGAACTATGGCTACACCTTC

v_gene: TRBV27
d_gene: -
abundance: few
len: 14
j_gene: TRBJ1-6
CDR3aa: CASSIYSYNSPLHF
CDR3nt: TGTGCCAGCAGTATCTACTCCTATAATTCACCCCTCCACTTT

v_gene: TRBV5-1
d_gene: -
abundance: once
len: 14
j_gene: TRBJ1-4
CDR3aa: CASSLVQGNEKLFF
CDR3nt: TGCGCCAGCAGCTTGGTCCAGGGGAATGAAAAACTGTTTTTT

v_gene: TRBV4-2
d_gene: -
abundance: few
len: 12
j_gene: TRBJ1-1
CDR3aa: CASSPGLTEAFF
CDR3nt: TGTGCCAGCAGCCCCGGACTCACTGAAGCTTTCTTT

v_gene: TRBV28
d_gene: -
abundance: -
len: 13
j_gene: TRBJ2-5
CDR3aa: CASSLGPEETQYF
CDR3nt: TGTGCCAGCAGTTTGGGCCCAGAGGAGACCCAGTACTTC

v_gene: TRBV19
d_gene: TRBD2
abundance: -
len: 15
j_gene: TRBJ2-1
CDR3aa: CASSLAGASYNEQFF
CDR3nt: TGTGCCAGTAGTTTAGCGGGAGCCTCCTACAATGAGCAGTTCTTC

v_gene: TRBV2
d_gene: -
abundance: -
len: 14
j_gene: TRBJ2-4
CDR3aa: CASSVGVEGNIQYF
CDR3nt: TGTGCCAGCAGTGTTGGGGTAGAGGGAAACATTCAGTACTTC

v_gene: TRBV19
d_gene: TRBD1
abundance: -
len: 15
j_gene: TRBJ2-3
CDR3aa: CASSIGWQGADTQYF
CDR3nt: TGTGCCAGTAGTATAGGATGGCAGGGGGCAGATACGCAGTATTTT

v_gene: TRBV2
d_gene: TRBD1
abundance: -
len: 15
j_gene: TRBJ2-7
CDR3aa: CASRIYRDRAYEQYF
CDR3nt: TGTGCCAGCAGAATCTACAGGGACAGGGCCTACGAGCAGTACTTC

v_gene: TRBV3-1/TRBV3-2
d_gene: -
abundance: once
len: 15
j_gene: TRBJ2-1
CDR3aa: CASSQLIPPYNEQFF
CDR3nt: TGTGCCAGCAGCCAGCTAATACCCCCCTACAATGAGCAGTTCTTC

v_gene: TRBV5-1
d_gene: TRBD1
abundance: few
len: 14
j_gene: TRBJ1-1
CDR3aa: CASSLDGQGARAFF
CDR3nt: TGCGCCAGCAGCTTGGATGGACAGGGGGCGCGTGCTTTCTTT

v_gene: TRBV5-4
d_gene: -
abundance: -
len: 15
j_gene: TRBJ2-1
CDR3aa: CASKTVLGSYNEQFF
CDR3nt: TGTGCCAGCAAAACAGTCCTTGGCTCCTACAATGAGCAGTTCTTC

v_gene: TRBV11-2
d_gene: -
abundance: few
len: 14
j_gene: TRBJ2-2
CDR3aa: CASSQAGNTGELFF
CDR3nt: TGTGCCAGCAGCCAAGCGGGGAACACCGGGGAGCTGTTTTTT

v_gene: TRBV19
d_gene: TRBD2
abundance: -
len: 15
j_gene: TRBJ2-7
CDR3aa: CASSITSGRVYEQYF
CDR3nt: TGTGCCAGTAGTATCACTAGCGGGAGGGTCTACGAGCAGTACTTC

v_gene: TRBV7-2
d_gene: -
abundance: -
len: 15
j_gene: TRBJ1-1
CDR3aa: CASSLGGRFSTEAFF
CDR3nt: TGTGCCAGCAGCTTAGGGGGGCGATTCTCTACTGAAGCTTTCTTT

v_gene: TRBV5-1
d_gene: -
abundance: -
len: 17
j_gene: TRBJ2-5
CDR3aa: CASSLAPVGSGQETQYF
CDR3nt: TGCGCCAGCAGCTTGGCTCCAGTAGGGAGTGGCCAAGAGACCCAGTACTTC

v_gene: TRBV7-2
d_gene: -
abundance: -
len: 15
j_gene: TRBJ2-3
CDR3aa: CASSLDSGSTDTQYF
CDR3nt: TGTGCCAGCAGCTTAGATAGCGGAAGCACAGATACGCAGTATTTT

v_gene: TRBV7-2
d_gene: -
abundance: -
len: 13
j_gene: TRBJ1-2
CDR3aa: CASSLDSRDGYTF
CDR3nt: TGTGCCAGCAGCTTAGACTCCCGAGATGGCTACACCTTC

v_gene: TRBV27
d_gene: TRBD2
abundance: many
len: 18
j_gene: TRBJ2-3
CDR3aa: CASRRAGGPMGLGSTQYF
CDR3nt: TGTGCCAGCCGGAGGGCGGGAGGGCCTATGGGATTAGGGAGTACGCAGTATTTT

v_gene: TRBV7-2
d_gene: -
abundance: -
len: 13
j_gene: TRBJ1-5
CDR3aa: CASSLVREQPQHF
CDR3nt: TGTGCCAGCAGCTTAGTCCGGGAACAGCCCCAGCATTTT

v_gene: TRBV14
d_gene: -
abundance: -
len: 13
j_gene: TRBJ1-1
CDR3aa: CASSQQQGTEAFF
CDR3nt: TGTGCCAGCAGCCAACAACAGGGAACTGAAGCTTTCTTT

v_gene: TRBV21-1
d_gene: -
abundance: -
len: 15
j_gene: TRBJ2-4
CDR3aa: CASSRGDRLFNIQYF
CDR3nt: TGTGCCAGCAGCCGAGGGGACAGATTATTCAACATTCAGTACTTC

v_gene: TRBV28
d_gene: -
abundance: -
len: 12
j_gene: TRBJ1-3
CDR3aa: CASSRYENTIYF
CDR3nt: TGTGCCAGCAGCAGGTATGAAAACACCATATATTTT

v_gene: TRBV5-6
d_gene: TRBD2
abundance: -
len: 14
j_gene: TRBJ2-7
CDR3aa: CASSFPSGGSEQYF
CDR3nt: TGTGCCAGCAGCTTTCCTAGCGGGGGGTCCGAGCAGTACTTC

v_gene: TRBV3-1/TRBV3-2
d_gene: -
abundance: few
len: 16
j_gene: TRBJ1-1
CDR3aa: CASSQGGLLMNTEAFF
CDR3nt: TGTGCCAGCAGCCAAGGAGGGTTACTAATGAACACTGAAGCTTTCTTT

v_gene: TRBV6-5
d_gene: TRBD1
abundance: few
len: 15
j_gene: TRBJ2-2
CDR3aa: CASSSGTGNTGELFF
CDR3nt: TGTGCCAGCAGTTCCGGGACAGGGAACACCGGGGAGCTGTTTTTT

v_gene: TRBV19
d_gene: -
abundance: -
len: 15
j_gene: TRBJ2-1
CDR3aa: CASSIQGTGYNEQFF
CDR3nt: TGTGCCAGTAGTATTCAGGGGACCGGATACAATGAGCAGTTCTTC

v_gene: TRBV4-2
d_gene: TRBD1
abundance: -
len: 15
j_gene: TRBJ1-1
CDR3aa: CASSPRDRENTEAFF
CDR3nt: TGTGCCAGCAGCCCTCGGGACAGGGAGAACACTGAAGCTTTCTTT

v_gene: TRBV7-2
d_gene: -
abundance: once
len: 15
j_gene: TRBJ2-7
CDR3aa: CASSKGGTNAYEQYF
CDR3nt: TGTGCCAGCAGCAAGGGGGGGACTAACGCCTACGAGCAGTACTTC

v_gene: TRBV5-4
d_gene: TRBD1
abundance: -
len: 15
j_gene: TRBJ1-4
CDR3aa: CASSARTGSDEKLFF
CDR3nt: TGTGCCAGCAGCGCGCGGACAGGGAGTGATGAAAAACTGTTTTTT

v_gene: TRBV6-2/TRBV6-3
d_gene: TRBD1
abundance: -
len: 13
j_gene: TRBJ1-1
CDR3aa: CASSSTGSTEAFF
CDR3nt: TGTGCCAGCAGTTCGACAGGGTCCACTGAAGCTTTCTTT

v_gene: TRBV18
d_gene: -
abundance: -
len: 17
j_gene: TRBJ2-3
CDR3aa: CASSPLSQQGIADTQYF
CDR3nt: TGTGCCAGCTCACCACTAAGTCAGCAGGGAATCGCAGATACGCAGTATTTT

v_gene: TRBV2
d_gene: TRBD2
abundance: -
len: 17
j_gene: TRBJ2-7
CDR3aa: CASSLGTSGRAAYEQYF
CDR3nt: TGTGCCAGCAGCCTCGGGACTAGCGGGAGGGCCGCCTACGAGCAGTACTTC

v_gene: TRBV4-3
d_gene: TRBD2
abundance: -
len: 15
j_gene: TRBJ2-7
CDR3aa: CASSLWTSGNYEQYF
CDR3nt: TGCGCCAGCAGCCTTTGGACTAGCGGGAACTACGAGCAGTACTTC

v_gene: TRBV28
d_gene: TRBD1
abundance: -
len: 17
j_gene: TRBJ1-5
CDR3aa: CASTIPGGSMSNQPQHF
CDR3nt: TGTGCCAGCACCATCCCAGGGGGATCAATGAGCAATCAGCCCCAGCATTTT

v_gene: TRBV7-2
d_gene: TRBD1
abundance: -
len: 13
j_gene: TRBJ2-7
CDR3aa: CASSPQGERAQYF
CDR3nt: TGTGCCAGCAGCCCCCAGGGGGAAAGGGCGCAGTACTTC

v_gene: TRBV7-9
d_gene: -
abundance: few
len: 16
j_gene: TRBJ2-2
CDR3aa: CASSLLPVENTGELFF
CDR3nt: TGTGCCAGCAGCTTACTCCCGGTCGAGAACACCGGGGAGCTGTTTTTT